This TCR beta chain derives from a study of blood T cell repertoires in COVID-19. Across the study: The United States, Italy and Spain provided the acute and convalescent COVID-19 samples.

Original analysis: Estimation of nucleated cell counts was performed using reference gene primer amplification. Some clones are missing from TCRdb's copy, which holds only in-frame ones; the method was immunoSEQ multiplex PCR. For V, J and clone size, that table is used; D and trimming come from the DNA. The sample lists about 100,000 clones, roughly 86% occurring once. CDR1 is MDHEN, CDR2 SYDVKM, per germline. V trimming: 4 bases; J trimming: 4 bases; junction bases outside the gene matches: 14. The CDR3 is 18 amino acids. The sequencing sample was made of peripheral blood. This TCR was sampled from a woman aged 60 to 75 with acute or convalescent COVID-19. V is TRBV28 and J is TRBJ1-5, with 9 bases lining up with TRBD1. The CDR3 loop is CASSSGTGLVGGNQPQHF. The CDR3 region has the DNA TGTGCCAGCAGTTCCGGGACAGGGCTAGTGGGTGGGAATCAGCCCCAGCATTTT. Together with reference TRBV28 and TRBJ1-5, the CDR3 gives the full variable domain: DVKVTQSSRYLVKRTGEKVFLECVQDMDHENMFWYRQDPGLGLRLIYFSYDVKMKEKGDIPEGYSVSREKKERFSLILESASTNQTSMYLCASSSGTGLVGGNQPQHFGDGTRLSIL.